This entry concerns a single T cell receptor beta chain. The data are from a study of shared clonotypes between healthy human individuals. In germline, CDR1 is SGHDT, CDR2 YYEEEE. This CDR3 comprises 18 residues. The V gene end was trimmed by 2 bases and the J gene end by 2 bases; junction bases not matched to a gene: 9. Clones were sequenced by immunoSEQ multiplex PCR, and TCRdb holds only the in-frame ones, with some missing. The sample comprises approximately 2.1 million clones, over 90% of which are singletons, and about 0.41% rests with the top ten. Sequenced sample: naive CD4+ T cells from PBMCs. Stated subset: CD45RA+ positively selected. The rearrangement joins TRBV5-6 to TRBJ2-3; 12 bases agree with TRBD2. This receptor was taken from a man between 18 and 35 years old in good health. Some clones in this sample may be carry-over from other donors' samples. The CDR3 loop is CASSFAPLAGGSTDTQYF. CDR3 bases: TGTGCCAGCAGCTTTGCCCCTCTAGCGGGAGGGTCCACAGATACGCAGTATTTT.